This is a list of T cell receptor beta chains from one sample in a study of blood T cell repertoires in COVID-19. Clones were sequenced by immunoSEQ multiplex PCR, and TCRdb holds only the in-frame ones, with some missing. The sample has under 150,000 clones; 90% are singletons. Sequencing used peripheral blood. All receptors come from a human donor with active COVID-19. The donor label of this sample is uncertain. Each CDR3 is given with its conserved first and last residue. A D gene is named only where the DNA matches it firmly. Rows give clone size only sometimes, using once, few, many, or a class for an expanded clone.

TGCGCCAGCAGCCAAGATTTTGTGGGGGGCACTGAAGCTTTCTTT	CASSQDFVGGTEAFF	TRBJ1-1	-	TRBV4-3	-
TGTGCCAGCAACCCGCCGGGACTCCAACAAGAGACCCAGTACTTC	CASNPPGLQQETQYF	TRBJ2-5	-	TRBV7-2	-
TGCAGCGTTACCAGGACAGGGGGCGCATACAATGAGCAGTTCTTC	CSVTRTGGAYNEQFF	TRBJ2-1	TRBD1	TRBV29-1	-
TGTGCCAGCAGGGTCATCGGGGGGCTTAACAATGAGCAGTTCTTC	CASRVIGGLNNEQFF	TRBJ2-1	-	TRBV5-4	-
TGTGCCAGCAGCCTAACAACCGACACCACAACTAATGAAAAACTGTTTTTT	CASSLTTDTTTNEKLFF	TRBJ1-4	-	TRBV7-9	-
TGTGCCAGCAGTTTAAAAGGGGGGGTCTCCCGCCAGTTCTTC	CASSLKGGVSRQFF	TRBJ2-1	-	TRBV27	-
TGTGCCAGCAGCTTAGGGACAGGGCTCCACGAGCAGTACTTC	CASSLGTGLHEQYF	TRBJ2-7	TRBD1	TRBV7-2	-
TGTGCCAGCAGCCTCCGACAGGGGGATTCACCCCTCCACTTT	CASSLRQGDSPLHF	TRBJ1-6	TRBD1	TRBV4-2	few
TGTGCCAGCAGCCGCGGGGGGGCGGGAGAGACCCAGTACTTC	CASSRGGAGETQYF	TRBJ2-5	TRBD2	TRBV5-6	once
TGTGCCAGCAGGGGGGGGCCCATTAACACTGAAGCTTTCTTT	CASRGGPINTEAFF	TRBJ1-1	-	TRBV27	-
TGTGCCAGCAGTTCGACTAGCGGGGGCCTTGAGCAGTACTTC	CASSSTSGGLEQYF	TRBJ2-7	TRBD2	TRBV6-5	-
TGCGCCAGCAGCTTGGAACAGGTCCGGGGGGAGACCCAGTACTTC	CASSLEQVRGETQYF	TRBJ2-5	-	TRBV5-1	-
TGTGCCAGCAGCTTAGGGGGACAGGGGGCGCTGGTCACTGAAGCTTTCTTT	CASSLGGQGALVTEAFF	TRBJ1-1	TRBD1	TRBV7-8	-
TGTGCCAGCAGTCCCCGCCGGACAGAAGGCTATGGCTACACCTTC	CASSPRRTEGYGYTF	TRBJ1-2	-	TRBV25-1	-
TGTGCCGGGAGGATTCCGGGACAGTCAAACTATGGCTACACCTTC	CAGRIPGQSNYGYTF	TRBJ1-2	TRBD1	TRBV2	-
TGTGCCACCAGGGCCGGCGGGGGACTAGCGGGGGGCACAGATACGCAGTATTTT	CATRAGGGLAGGTDTQYF	TRBJ2-3	TRBD2	TRBV24-1	-